This T cell receptor (beta chain) was captured by sequencing in a study of post-analysis software for immune sequencing data. General study findings and limits: Patients carried roughly 5 TRBV segments more frequently than controls did, and TRBV5-6, TRBV5-1 and TRBV20-1 were among them.

This clonotype was seen more than once but under ten times. The antigen remains undetermined. Deletions cut 3 bases from V and 3 bases from J, with 17 bases between. CDR1 and CDR2 from the germline V gene are SGDLS and YYNGEE. The length of the CDR3 is 16 residues. Libraries were made from TCR beta cDNA, and they carried unique molecular identifiers. TCRdb fed the PCR reads into MiXCR, producing one record per CDR3 protein. The sample has approximately 660,000 distinct CDR3 sequences; 55% to 60% are singletons. The sequenced sample consisted of blood. The receptor was derived from a girl aged 2 to 9 with multiple sclerosis. This chain uses TRBV9 with TRBJ2-3; D not certain. Written as DNA, the CDR3 is TGTGCCAGCAGCGAACGACTCCGGTCGTGGACAGATACGCAGTATTTT. Translating gives CASSERLRSWTDTQYF.